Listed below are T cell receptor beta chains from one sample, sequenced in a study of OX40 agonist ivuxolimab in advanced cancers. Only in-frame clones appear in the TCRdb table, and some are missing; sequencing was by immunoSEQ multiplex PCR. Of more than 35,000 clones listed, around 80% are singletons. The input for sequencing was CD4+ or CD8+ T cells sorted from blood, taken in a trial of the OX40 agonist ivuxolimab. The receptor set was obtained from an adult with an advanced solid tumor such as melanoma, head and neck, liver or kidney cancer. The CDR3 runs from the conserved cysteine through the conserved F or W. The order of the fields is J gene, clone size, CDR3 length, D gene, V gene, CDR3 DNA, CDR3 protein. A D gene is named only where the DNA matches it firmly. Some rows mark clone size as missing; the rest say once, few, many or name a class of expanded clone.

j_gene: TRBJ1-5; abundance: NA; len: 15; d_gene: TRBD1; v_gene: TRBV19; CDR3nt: TGTGCCAGCAGGGACAGGGGGCCTGGCAATCAGCCCCAGCATTTT; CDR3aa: CASRDRGPGNQPQHF
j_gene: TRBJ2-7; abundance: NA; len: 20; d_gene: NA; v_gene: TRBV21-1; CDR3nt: TGTGCCAGCAGCAAAGTAAGGGACTATACTCCATCGCTATACTCCTACGAGCAGTACTTC; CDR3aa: CASSKVRDYTPSLYSYEQYF
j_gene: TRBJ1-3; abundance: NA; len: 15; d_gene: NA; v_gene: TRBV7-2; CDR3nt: TGTGCCAGCAGCTTAGGAGCCAGCTCTGGAAACACCATATATTTT; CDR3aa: CASSLGASSGNTIYF
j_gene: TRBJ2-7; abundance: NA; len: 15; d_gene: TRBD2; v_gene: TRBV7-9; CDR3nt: TGTGCCAGCAGCAGGAGTGCTAGCGGGATTGACGAGCAGTACTTC; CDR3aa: CASSRSASGIDEQYF
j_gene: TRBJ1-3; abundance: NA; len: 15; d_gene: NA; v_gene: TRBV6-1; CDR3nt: TGTGCCAGCACGTACGGGTGGGGGGCTGAAAACACCATATATTTT; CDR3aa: CASTYGWGAENTIYF
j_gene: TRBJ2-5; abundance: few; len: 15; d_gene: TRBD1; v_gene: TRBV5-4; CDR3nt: TGTGCCAGCAGCTTGTTGCAGGGGGAAATAGAGACCCAGTACTTC; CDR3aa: CASSLLQGEIETQYF
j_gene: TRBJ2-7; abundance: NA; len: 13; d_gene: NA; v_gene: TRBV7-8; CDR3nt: TGTGCCAGCAGCTCACTAACCAGCTACGAGCAGTACTTC; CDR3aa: CASSSLTSYEQYF
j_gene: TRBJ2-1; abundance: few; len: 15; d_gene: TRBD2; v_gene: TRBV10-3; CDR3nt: TGTGCCATCAGTGAGACTAGCGGGGTGGGGAATGAGCAGTTCTTC; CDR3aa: CAISETSGVGNEQFF
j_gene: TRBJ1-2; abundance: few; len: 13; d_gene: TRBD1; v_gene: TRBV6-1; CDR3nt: TGTGCCAGCAGCCCGACAGGGGACTATGGCTACACCTTC; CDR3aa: CASSPTGDYGYTF
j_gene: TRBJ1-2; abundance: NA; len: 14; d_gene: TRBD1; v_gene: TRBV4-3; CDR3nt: TGCGCCAGCAGCCAGGGCGACAGGGGCTATGGCTACACCTTC; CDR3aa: CASSQGDRGYGYTF
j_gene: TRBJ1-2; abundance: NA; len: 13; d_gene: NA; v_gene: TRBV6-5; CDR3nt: TGTGCCAGCAGGGACGACAGGTCGGATGGCTACACCTTC; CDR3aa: CASRDDRSDGYTF
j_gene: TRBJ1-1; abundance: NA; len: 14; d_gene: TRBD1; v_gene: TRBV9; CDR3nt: TGTGCCAGCAGCGTGGGACAGTCGGACACTGAAGCTTTCTTT; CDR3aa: CASSVGQSDTEAFF
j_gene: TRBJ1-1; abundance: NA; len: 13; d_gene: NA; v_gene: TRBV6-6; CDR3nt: TGTGCCAGCAGTTTAATAGTGAAGGTTGAAGCTTTCTTT; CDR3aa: CASSLIVKVEAFF
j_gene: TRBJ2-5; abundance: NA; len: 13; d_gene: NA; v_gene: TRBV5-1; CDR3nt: TGCGCCAGCACCGACCCCTCCGAAGAGACCCAGTACTTC; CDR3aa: CASTDPSEETQYF
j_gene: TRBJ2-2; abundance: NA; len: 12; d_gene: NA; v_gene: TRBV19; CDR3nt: TGTGCCAGTACCCCAGTAGGCGGGGAGCTGTTTTTT; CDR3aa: CASTPVGGELFF
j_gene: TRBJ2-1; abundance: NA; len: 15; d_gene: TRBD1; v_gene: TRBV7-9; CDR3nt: TGTGCCAGCAGCTTAGCCCAGGGGGCCTACAATGAGCAGTTCTTC; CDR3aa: CASSLAQGAYNEQFF
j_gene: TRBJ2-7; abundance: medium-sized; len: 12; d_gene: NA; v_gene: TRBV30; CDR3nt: TGTGCCTGGACTCACGGGGGATACGAGCAGTACTTC; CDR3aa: CAWTHGGYEQYF
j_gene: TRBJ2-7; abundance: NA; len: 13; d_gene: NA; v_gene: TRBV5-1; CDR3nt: TGCGCCAGCAGCTTCTCCGACGGCTACGAGCAGTACTTC; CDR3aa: CASSFSDGYEQYF
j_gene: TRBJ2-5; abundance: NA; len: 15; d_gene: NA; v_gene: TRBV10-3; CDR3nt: TGTGCCATCAGCCCCCTAGGCGGGATCCAAGAGACCCAGTACTTC; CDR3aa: CAISPLGGIQETQYF
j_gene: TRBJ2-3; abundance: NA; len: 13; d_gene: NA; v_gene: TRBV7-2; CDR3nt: TGTGCCAGCAGCTCCGCGCCCCGGGATACGCAGTATTTT; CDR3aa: CASSSAPRDTQYF
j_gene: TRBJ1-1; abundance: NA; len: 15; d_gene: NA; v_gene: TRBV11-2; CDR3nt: TGTGCCAGCAGCCGATTAACAGGGACGAACACTGAAGCTTTCTTT; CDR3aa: CASSRLTGTNTEAFF
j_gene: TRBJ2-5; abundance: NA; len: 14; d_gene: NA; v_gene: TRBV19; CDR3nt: TGTGCCAGTAGTCCCTACACGCAGGGGGAGACCCAGTACTTC; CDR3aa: CASSPYTQGETQYF
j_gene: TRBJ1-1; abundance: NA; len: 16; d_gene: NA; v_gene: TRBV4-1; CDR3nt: TGCGCCAGCAGCCAAGATAAACGGCAGGGTGGAACTGAAGCTTTCTTT; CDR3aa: CASSQDKRQGGTEAFF
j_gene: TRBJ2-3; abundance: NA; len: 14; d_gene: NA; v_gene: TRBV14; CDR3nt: TGTGCCAGCAGCCTCCGCCTTTCTACAGATACGCAGTATTTT; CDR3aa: CASSLRLSTDTQYF
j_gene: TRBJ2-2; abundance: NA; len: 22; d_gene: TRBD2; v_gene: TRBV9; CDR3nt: TGTGCCAGCAGCGTACCCGTGTCCTGGACTAGCGGGGAAGAAAAAAACACCGGGGAGCTGTTTTTT; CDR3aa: CASSVPVSWTSGEEKNTGELFF
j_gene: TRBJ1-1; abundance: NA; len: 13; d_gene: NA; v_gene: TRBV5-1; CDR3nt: TGCGCCAGCAGCCTAAACCAGAACACTGAAGCTTTCTTT; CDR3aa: CASSLNQNTEAFF
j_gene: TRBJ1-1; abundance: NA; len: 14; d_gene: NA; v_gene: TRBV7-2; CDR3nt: TGTGCCAGCAGCTTGGCCAGTTGGCACACTGAAGCTTTCTTT; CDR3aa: CASSLASWHTEAFF
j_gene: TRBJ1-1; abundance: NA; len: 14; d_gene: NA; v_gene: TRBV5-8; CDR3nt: TGTGCCAGCAGCCGCCCCGACAGTGCCACTGAAGCTTTCTTT; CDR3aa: CASSRPDSATEAFF
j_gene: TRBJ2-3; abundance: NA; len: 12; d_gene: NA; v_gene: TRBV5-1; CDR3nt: TGCGCCAGCAGCTTGGGGGCAGATACGCAGTATTTT; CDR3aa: CASSLGADTQYF
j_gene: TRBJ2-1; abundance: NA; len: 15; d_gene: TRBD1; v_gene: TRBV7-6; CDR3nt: TGTGCCAGCAGCCCTCTGACAGGGTCCTACAATGAGCAGTTCTTC; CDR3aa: CASSPLTGSYNEQFF
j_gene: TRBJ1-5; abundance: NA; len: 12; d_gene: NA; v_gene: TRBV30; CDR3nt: TGTGCCTGGATTACCAGCAATCAGCCCCAGCATTTT; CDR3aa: CAWITSNQPQHF
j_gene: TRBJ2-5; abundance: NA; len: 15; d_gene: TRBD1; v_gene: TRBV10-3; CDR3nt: TGTGCCATCAGCGACAGGGACAGGGGGGAAGAGACCCAGTACTTC; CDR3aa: CAISDRDRGEETQYF
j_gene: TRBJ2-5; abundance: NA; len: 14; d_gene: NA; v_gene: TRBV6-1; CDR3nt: TGTGCCAGCAGTGAACCGAGCGGAAAAGAGACCCAGTACTTC; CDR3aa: CASSEPSGKETQYF
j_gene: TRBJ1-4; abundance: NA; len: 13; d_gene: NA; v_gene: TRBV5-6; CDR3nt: TGTGCCAGCAGGCTGCATGGTAATGAAAAACTGTTTTTT; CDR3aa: CASRLHGNEKLFF
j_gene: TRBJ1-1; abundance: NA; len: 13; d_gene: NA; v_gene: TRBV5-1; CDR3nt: TGCGCCAGCAGCTTAAGAGGGGGCACTGAAGCTTTCTTT; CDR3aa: CASSLRGGTEAFF
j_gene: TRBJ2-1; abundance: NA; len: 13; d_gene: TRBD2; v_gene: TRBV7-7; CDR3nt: TGTGCCAGCAGCCCAGGGACTAACCATGAGCAGTTCTTC; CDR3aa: CASSPGTNHEQFF
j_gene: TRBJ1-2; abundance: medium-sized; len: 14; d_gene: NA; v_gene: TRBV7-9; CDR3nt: TGTGCCAGCAGCTCTCTCAATTCTAACTATGGCTACACCTTC; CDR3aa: CASSSLNSNYGYTF
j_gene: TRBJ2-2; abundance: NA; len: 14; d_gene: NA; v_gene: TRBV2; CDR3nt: TGTGCCAGCGGAAAGATCGGGGACACCGGGGAGCTGTTTTTT; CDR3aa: CASGKIGDTGELFF
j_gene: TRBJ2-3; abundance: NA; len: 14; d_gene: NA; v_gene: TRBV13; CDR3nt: TGTGCCAGCAGCAAACTAGGGGGCACAGATACGCAGTATTTT; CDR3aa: CASSKLGGTDTQYF
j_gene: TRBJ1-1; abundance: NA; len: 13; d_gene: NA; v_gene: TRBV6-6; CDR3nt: TGTGCCACCGAAGGGCCAGTCAACACTGAAGCTTTCTTT; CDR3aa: CATEGPVNTEAFF
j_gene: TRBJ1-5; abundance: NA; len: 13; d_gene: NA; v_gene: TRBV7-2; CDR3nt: TGTGCCAGCAGCTTGTTACCGAATCAGCCCCAGCATTTT; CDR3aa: CASSLLPNQPQHF
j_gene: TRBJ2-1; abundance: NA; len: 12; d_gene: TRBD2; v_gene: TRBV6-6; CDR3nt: TGTGCCAGCAGTTACGGGGGACTAGAGCAGTTCTTC; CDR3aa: CASSYGGLEQFF
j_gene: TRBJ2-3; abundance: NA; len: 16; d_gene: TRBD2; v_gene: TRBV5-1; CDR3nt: TGCGCCAGCAGCTTTATGACTAGCGGGATCACAGATACGCAGTATTTT; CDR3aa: CASSFMTSGITDTQYF
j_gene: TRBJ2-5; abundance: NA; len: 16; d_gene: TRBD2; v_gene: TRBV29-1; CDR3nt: TGCAGCGTTGAAGGCGTACGACTAGCAGGACAAGAGACCCAGTACTTC; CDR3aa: CSVEGVRLAGQETQYF
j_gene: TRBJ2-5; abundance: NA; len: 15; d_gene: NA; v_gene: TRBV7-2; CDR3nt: TGTGCCAGCAGCTCTACCCGGGCCTCAAAGGAGACCCAGTACTTC; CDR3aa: CASSSTRASKETQYF
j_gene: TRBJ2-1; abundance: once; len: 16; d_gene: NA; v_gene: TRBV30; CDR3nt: TGTGCCTGGAGTGTTGGCCTCAGGGGGGGCTACAATGAGCAGTTCTTC; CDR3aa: CAWSVGLRGGYNEQFF
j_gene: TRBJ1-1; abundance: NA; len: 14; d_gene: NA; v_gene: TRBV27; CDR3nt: TGTGCCAGCAGTTTTAATCAGGGACGGACTGAAGCTTTCTTT; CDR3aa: CASSFNQGRTEAFF
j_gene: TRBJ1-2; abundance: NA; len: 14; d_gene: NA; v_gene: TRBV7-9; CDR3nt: TGTGCCAGCAGCCCCCAGGGACCTAACTATGGCTACACCTTC; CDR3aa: CASSPQGPNYGYTF
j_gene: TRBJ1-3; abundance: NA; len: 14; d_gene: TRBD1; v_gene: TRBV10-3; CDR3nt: TGTGCCATCAGTGAGTCGACAGGGAAAAACACCATATATTTT; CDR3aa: CAISESTGKNTIYF
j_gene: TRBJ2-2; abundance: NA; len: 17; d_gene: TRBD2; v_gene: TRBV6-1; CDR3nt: TGTGCCAGCAGTGAGTTAGCGGGAGGGCCTTACACCGGGGAGCTGTTTTTT; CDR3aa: CASSELAGGPYTGELFF
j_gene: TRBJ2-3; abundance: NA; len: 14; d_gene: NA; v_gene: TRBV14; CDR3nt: TGTGCCAGCAGCCAGCTTACGGGGGCGGATACGCAGTATTTT; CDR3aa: CASSQLTGADTQYF
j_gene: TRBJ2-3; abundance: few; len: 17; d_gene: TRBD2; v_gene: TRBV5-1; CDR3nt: TGCGCCAGCAGCTGGCCGATAGCGGGAGGATCCACAGATACGCAGTATTTT; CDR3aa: CASSWPIAGGSTDTQYF
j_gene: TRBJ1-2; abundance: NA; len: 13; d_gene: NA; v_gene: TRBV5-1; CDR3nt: TGCGCCAGCAGCTTGGACACGTATAGTGGCTACACCTTC; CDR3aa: CASSLDTYSGYTF
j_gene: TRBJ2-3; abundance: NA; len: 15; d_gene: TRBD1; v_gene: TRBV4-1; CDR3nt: TGCGCCAGCAGCCAACGACAGGGGTTCACAGATACGCAGTATTTT; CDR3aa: CASSQRQGFTDTQYF
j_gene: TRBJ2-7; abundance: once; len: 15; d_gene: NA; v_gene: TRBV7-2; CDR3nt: TGTGCCAGCAGCTATATGGTAGGGGGTAGCTACGAGCAGTACTTC; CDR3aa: CASSYMVGGSYEQYF
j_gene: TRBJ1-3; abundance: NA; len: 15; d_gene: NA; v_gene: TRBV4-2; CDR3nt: TGTGCCAGCAGCCAAGATAGGTACTCTGGAAACACCATATATTTT; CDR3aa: CASSQDRYSGNTIYF
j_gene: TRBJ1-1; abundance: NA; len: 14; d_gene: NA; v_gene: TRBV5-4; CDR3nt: TGTGCCAGCAGCTTGGGGGGGGTTGACACTGAAGCTTTCTTT; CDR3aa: CASSLGGVDTEAFF
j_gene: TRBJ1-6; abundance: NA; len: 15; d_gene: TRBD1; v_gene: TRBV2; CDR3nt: TGTGCCAGCAGGATAAGACAGGGCTATAATTCACCCCTCCACTTT; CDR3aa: CASRIRQGYNSPLHF
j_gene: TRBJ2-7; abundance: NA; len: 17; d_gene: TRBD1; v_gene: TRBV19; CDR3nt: TGTGCCAGTAACCGTGGGGTCGGACAGGGGAGTTCCTACGAGCAGTACTTC; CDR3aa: CASNRGVGQGSSYEQYF
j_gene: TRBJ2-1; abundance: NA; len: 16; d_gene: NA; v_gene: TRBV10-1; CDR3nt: TGCGCCAGCAGTGATAATCGAGCAAGTCGGGACAATGAGCAGTTCTTC; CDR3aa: CASSDNRASRDNEQFF